This record concerns one T cell receptor beta chain sequence. The antigen remains undetermined. This CDR3 is 16 amino acids long. Germline V gene sequence: CDR1 LNHDA, CDR2 SQIVND (reference sequence). V gave up 6 bases and J gave up 3 bases; unmatched junction bases: 6. This record comes from a study of T cell clones after liver transplantation. Study-level background: Standard immunosuppression, with no induction, continued until 12-24 months after transplant.

Assay used: immunoSEQ multiplex PCR; TCRdb lists only in-frame clones, some missing. The data show 90,000 to 120,000 clones, with around four fifths seen just once and just under 1% held by the top ten. Broader study findings: Donor-reactive sequences fell more than third party-reactive ones, suggesting partial deletion. In a couple of subjects, few donor cells limited the measurable donor-reactive repertoire.

V and J are TRBV19 and TRBJ2-1, with 12 bases matching TRBD2. Material: CD4+ T cells from blood, obtained before liver transplant. The receptor's source is a human donor who received a liver transplant. CDR3: CASRPTSGGIYNEQFF. CDR3 sequence (DNA): TGTGCCAGTAGGCCGACTAGCGGGGGCATCTACAATGAGCAGTTCTTC.